One sample yielded the 30 T cell receptor beta chains listed below, sequenced in a study of blood T cell repertoires in COVID-19. Using immunoSEQ multiplex PCR, the repertoire was profiled, and TCRdb retains in-frame clones only, with some absent. The table records 16,000 or so clones, 80% to 90% of them present only once. The specimen sequenced was peripheral blood. These receptors were collected from a man aged 80 or over with acute or convalescent COVID-19.

The chain has TRBV5-4 and TRBJ2-7; 9 positions agree with TRBD1. The trim removed 4 bases at V and 2 bases at J, leaving 7 bases unmatched. Germline V gives CDR1 SGHNT, CDR2 YYREEE (reference sequence). This CDR3 region has 15 residues. CDR3 DNA: TGTGCCAGCAGCCTCCTAGGGACAGGGACCTACGAGCAGTACTTC. It yields the protein CASSLLGTGTYEQYF.

This chain joins TRBV6-5 and TRBJ2-1; 7 bases align to TRBD2. V trimming: 5 bases; J trimming: 0 bases; junction bases outside the gene matches: 4. The length of the CDR3 is 15 residues. The germline gives CDR1 MNHEY, CDR2 SVGAGI. The CDR3 here is CASSRAGSSYNEQFF. In nucleotides, the CDR3 is TGTGCCAGCAGTCGAGCGGGGAGCTCCTACAATGAGCAGTTCTTC.

The chain joins TRBV3-1 (or the pseudogene TRBV3-2) to TRBJ1-5; 10 bases map to TRBD1. V dropped 2 bases and J dropped 6; count of bases not matched to a gene: 7. The CDR3 has 16 amino acids. Germline CDR1 reads LGHDT; CDR2 reads YNNKEL (reference sequence). CDR3 sequence reads: CASSQNRQGAGQPQHF. DNA for the CDR3: TGTGCCAGCAGCCAAAACCGACAGGGGGCAGGTCAGCCCCAGCATTTT.

The sample holds one count of this clone. This rearrangement joins TRBV6-5 to TRBJ1-2; weak D call: TRBD1 (5 bases). Germline CDR1 and CDR2: MNHEY and SVGAGI. This CDR3 is 15 amino acids long. Trimming removed 8 bases at V and 9 bases at J, with 25 bases between. The CDR3, as DNA: TGTGCCAGCCGAGCCGGCGACCTGATCGCGGGGCGCTACACCTTC. The encoded protein is CASRAGDLIAGRYTF.

CDR3 sequence: CASSLIRDRGLNTEAFF. DNA for the CDR3: TGCGCCAGCAGCCTAATCCGGGACAGGGGTTTGAACACTGAAGCTTTCTTT. The chain combines TRBV4-1 with TRBJ1-1; 10 bases match TRBD1. V shed 4 bases and J 0 bases; nucleotides not matched to a gene: 8. The CDR3 is made up of 17 amino acids. Germline V gives CDR1 MGHRA, CDR2 YSYEKL.

The chain uses TRBV19 and TRBJ1-1, with 9 bases lining up with TRBD1. CDR3 size: 15 residues. V gave up 5 bases and J gave up 0 bases; unmatched junction bases: 4. CDR1 and CDR2 (germline): LNHDA, SQIVND (reference sequence). As DNA, the CDR3 is TGTGCCAGTAGTCTCGGGACAGGGATGAACACTGAAGCTTTCTTT. It is translated as CASSLGTGMNTEAFF.

This clone was picked up a small number of times. The chain has TRBV21-1 and TRBJ1-2. TRBV21-1 is listed as a pseudogene. The CDR3 has 12 residues. CDR3 in DNA: TGTGCCATCCGGGAGGCTGGGTATGGCTACACCTTC. This codes for CAIREAGYGYTF.

This chain connects TRBV7-9 to TRBJ2-7; 11 bases line up with TRBD1. V gave up 1 base and J gave up 2 bases; unmatched junction bases: 4. Germline V gene sequence: CDR1 SEHNR, CDR2 FQNEAQ (reference sequence). The CDR3 is 16 residues long. CDR3: CASSLEPGQGAYEQYF. Written as DNA, the CDR3 is TGTGCCAGCAGCTTAGAACCGGGACAGGGGGCCTACGAGCAGTACTTC.

This clone showed up just a few times. This chain links TRBV11-2 with TRBJ1-2; 8 nucleotides match TRBD1. This CDR3 contains 13 residues. CDR1 is SGHAT and CDR2 is FQNNGV in the germline V gene. Trimming cost V 5 bases and J 8 bases; bases outside gene matches: 7. CDR3 protein: CASSAQGAVGYTF. In DNA form, the CDR3 reads TGTGCCAGCAGCGCCCAGGGGGCTGTGGGCTACACCTTC.

CDR3 nucleotide sequence: TGTGCCAGCAGCCGCCTGAGAGGGACTAACACTGAAGCTTTCTTT. It is translated as CASSRLRGTNTEAFF. The chain employs TRBV2 and TRBJ1-1; weak D call: TRBD1 (5 bases). The CDR3 consists of 15 residues. Trimming removed 6 bases from V and 2 bases from J, with 16 bases in between. Germline V CDR1 and CDR2: SNHLY, FYNNEI.

The V gene is TRBV3-1 (or the pseudogene TRBV3-2), the J gene TRBJ1-2; D might be TRBD1 (6 bases). Trimming cost V 5 bases and J 8 bases, with 15 bases left between them. CDR1 LGHDT and CDR2 YNNKEL come from the germline V gene (reference sequence). The CDR3 runs 13 residues. The CDR3 coding sequence is TGTGCCAGCAGCGGGGTCAAAGGGGGAGGCTACACCTTC. It yields the protein CASSGVKGGGYTF.

J is TRBJ1-1 and V is TRBV5-8; D gene unclear. Germline CDR1 reads SGHTS; CDR2 reads YDEGEE. With 0 bases removed from V and 4 bases from J, the gap between germline ends came to 7 bases. The CDR3 loop spans 13 amino acids. CDR3 sequence: CASSLVAGTEAFF. The CDR3 DNA reads TGTGCCAGCAGCTTGGTAGCGGGCACTGAAGCTTTCTTT.

The V and J genes are TRBV2 and TRBJ1-3, with TRBD1 matching over 7 bases. V lost 0 bases and J lost 3; bases outside the gene matches: 5. The CDR3 is 16 residues long. Germline CDR1 SNHLY, CDR2 FYNNEI. Here the CDR3 reads CASSEATGARGNTIYF. Here the CDR3 DNA reads TGTGCCAGCAGTGAAGCTACAGGGGCTCGTGGAAACACCATATATTTT.

The V and J genes are TRBV7-2 and TRBJ2-6; D uncertain. V lost 1 base and J lost 2, with 18 bases in between. The V gene's germline CDR1 is SGHTA and CDR2 FQGNSA. The CDR3 consists of 19 residues. CDR3 residues: CASSLDGVLSRTGANVLTF. CDR3 coding DNA: TGTGCCAGCAGCTTAGATGGAGTCCTTTCCCGGACTGGGGCCAACGTCCTGACTTTC.

The rearrangement links TRBV5-1 to TRBJ2-7; D remains unclear. Germline assignment: CDR1 SGHRS and CDR2 YFSETQ. The CDR3 covers 13 residues. V lost 0 bases to trimming and J lost 6 bases, with 10 bases between them. The CDR3 region is CASSLGALSEQYF. The CDR3 DNA reads as TGCGCCAGCAGCTTGGGGGCGCTGAGCGAGCAGTACTTC.

This clone came up once. Written as DNA, the CDR3 is TGTGCCTGGACCCGGGGGGCAGGACAGCCCCAGCATTTT. It specifies CAWTRGAGQPQHF. This chain connects TRBV30 to TRBJ1-5; D possibly corresponds to TRBD1 (6 bases). V shed 4 bases and J shed 7 bases, with 14 bases lying between them. CDR3 length equals 13 residues. Germline lookup yields CDR1 GTSNPN and CDR2 SVGIG (reference sequence).

The chain employs TRBV29-1 and TRBJ2-2; D is unclear. The CDR3 runs to 13 residues. The V gene lost 7 bases and the J gene lost 0 bases, with 9 bases spanning the gap. Looked up from germline, CDR1 is SQVTM and CDR2 is ANQGSEA. Here the CDR3 reads CSGSPANTGELFF. CDR3 sequence (DNA): TGCAGCGGATCTCCGGCGAACACCGGGGAGCTGTTTTTT.

A few counts support this clone. The chain is built from TRBV5-8 and TRBJ2-3; 8 nucleotides line up with TRBD2. Germline V CDR1 and CDR2: SGHTS, YDEGEE. J gave up 5 bases and V 2 bases, and 7 bases lay outside the gene matches. The CDR3 is made up of 15 amino acids. The CDR3 DNA follows: TGTGCCAGCAGCTTCGGGGGGGCCCTCAGAGATACGCAGTATTTT. Protein product: CASSFGGALRDTQYF.

This chain links TRBV7-2 with TRBJ2-2, with 8 bases lining up with TRBD2. Germline loops: CDR1 SGHTA, CDR2 FQGNSA. J was trimmed by 4 bases and V by 5 bases; bases with no gene match: 6. The CDR3 consists of 15 residues. The CDR3 sequence is CASSPSGSATGELFF. CDR3 DNA sequence: TGTGCCAGCAGCCCCAGCGGGAGCGCCACCGGGGAGCTGTTTTTT. Complete variable domain (other parts from reference TRBV7-2 and TRBJ2-2): GAGVSQSPSNKVTEKGKDVELRCDPISGHTALYWYRQSLGQGLEFLIYFQGNSAPDKSGLPSDRFSAERTGGSVSTLTIQRTQQEDSAVYLCASSPSGSATGELFFGEGSRLTVL.

V and J are TRBV7-9 and TRBJ1-1; the D gene is possibly TRBD1 (6 bases). Germline V gene data show CDR1 as SEHNR and CDR2 as FQNEAQ (reference sequence). V lost 1 base and J lost 1, with 10 bases in between. The CDR3 is made up of 15 amino acids. The CDR3 loop is CASSLVGDTNTEAFF. The CDR3 DNA is TGTGCCAGCAGCTTAGTAGGGGACACGAACACTGAAGCTTTCTTT.

The chain is built from TRBV20-1 and TRBJ1-2; 10 nucleotides match TRBD1. Germline CDR1 and CDR2: DFQATT and SNEGSKA (reference sequence). CDR3 length: 16 residues. J lost 5 bases, V lost 3 bases, and 12 bases had no gene match. The CDR3 loop reads CSASPGTGVGDYGYTF. The CDR3 region has the DNA TGCAGTGCTAGTCCCGGGACAGGGGTCGGGGATTATGGCTACACCTTC.

V usage is TRBV25-1 and J usage is TRBJ2-4; TRBD1 might be the D (5 bases). V lost 3 bases and J 0 bases, leaving 9 bases between the germline ends. Germline assignment: CDR1 MGHDK and CDR2 SYGVNS. This CDR3 comprises 15 residues. In DNA, the CDR3 is TGTGCCAGCAGTGAGACAGTCCTAGCCAAAAACATTCAGTACTTC. Amino acids: CASSETVLAKNIQYF.

The gene calls are TRBV25-1 and TRBJ2-3, with D perhaps matching TRBD1 (5 bases). The CDR3 has 14 amino acids. The germline CDR1 and CDR2 sequences are MGHDK and SYGVNS. Trimming shortened V by 5 bases and J by 6 bases, and 15 bases separated the two germline ends. The CDR3 sequence is CASSNLVPGDTQYF. The CDR3 DNA follows: TGTGCCAGCAGTAACCTGGTACCAGGGGATACGCAGTATTTT.

This clone appeared a few times. The rearrangement joins TRBV2 to TRBJ1-3; the match to TRBD1 covers 7 bases. Trimming cost V 6 bases and J 5 bases; bases outside gene matches: 7. CDR1 is SNHLY, CDR2 FYNNEI, per germline. The CDR3 length is 14 residues. The CDR3 reads CASSSGQARNTIYF. CDR3 DNA sequence: TGTGCCAGCAGCTCCGGACAGGCCCGAAACACCATATATTTT. The entire variable domain, with the rest obtained from reference TRBV2 and TRBJ1-3, is as follows: EPEVTQTPSHQVTQMGQEVILRCVPISNHLYFYWYRQILGQKVEFLVSFYNNEISEKSEIFDDQFSVERPDGSNFTLKIRSTKLEDSAMYFCASSSGQARNTIYFGEGSWLTVV.

The V and J genes are TRBV21-1 and TRBJ1-3; the table gives TRBD1 as D, unverified against the DNA. TRBV21-1 is a listed pseudogene. The CDR3 contains 16 residues. The CDR3 here is CASSKEQGTSGNTIYF. The DNA for the CDR3 is TGTGCCAGCAGCAAAGAACAGGGGACCTCTGGAAACACCATATATTTT.

The CDR3 spells CASSLRDSPLHF. DNA of the CDR3: TGTGCCAGCAGCCTCAGGGATTCACCCCTCCACTTT. The chain joins TRBV5-4 to TRBJ1-6, with D possibly matching TRBD1 (5 bases). There are 12 residues in the CDR3. The germline V gene encodes CDR1 SGHNT and CDR2 YYREEE (reference sequence). V lost 4 bases, J lost 8 bases, and 7 bases lay in between.

CDR3 nucleotide sequence: TGTGCCAGCAGCCAAGTCGGAGGGAACACTGAAGCTTTCTTT. Translating gives CASSQVGGNTEAFF. The chain combines TRBV3-1 (or the pseudogene TRBV3-2) with TRBJ1-1; no clear D. The germline gives CDR1 LGHDT, CDR2 YNNKEL (reference sequence). The CDR3 totals 14 residues. Between the trimmed V and J ends, which lost 1 base and 1 base, there was a span of 7 bases.

The chain carries TRBV6-5 and TRBJ1-2, with a possible D match to TRBD1 (6 bases). This CDR3 has 14 residues. Trimming left V 2 bases short and J 7 bases short, with 14 bases between. Per the germline V gene, CDR1 is MNHEY and CDR2 is SVGAGI. Here the CDR3 reads CASSYSQGQGGYTF. The CDR3 DNA is TGTGCCAGCAGTTACAGTCAGGGGCAGGGTGGCTACACCTTC.

CDR3 amino acids: CASTVGQRVSYEQYF. CDR3 bases: TGTGCCAGCACCGTAGGACAGCGAGTCTCCTACGAGCAGTACTTC. The chain is built from TRBV28 and TRBJ2-7; a possible D gene is TRBD1 (6 bases). The germline V and J ends were trimmed by 7 bases and 0 bases, with 16 bases remaining between them. Germline V CDR1 and CDR2: MDHEN, SYDVKM. This CDR3 has 15 residues.

The J gene is TRBJ1-1, the V gene TRBV11-2; 7 bases line up with TRBD1. V shed 6 bases, J shed 3 bases, and the junction held 4 bases outside the gene matches. CDR3 length equals 13 residues. From germline, CDR1 is SGHAT and CDR2 FQNNGV. The CDR3 region has the DNA TGTGCCAGCAGGATCCAGGGGGACACTGAAGCTTTCTTT. Its protein product is CASRIQGDTEAFF.